Below are 13 T cell receptor beta chains sequenced from a single sample in a study of CD8 T cells in Susac syndrome. Reverse transcription of about 0.5 to 1 ug RNA used random hexamers. TCRdb independently ran MiXCR on the immunoSEQ multiplex PCR reads; one entry per CDR3 protein. The data hold some 110,000 distinct CDR3 sequences, with around 95% observed a single time. The sequenced sample was CD4+ T cells from PBMCs. The receptors derive from a human donor in good health.

The chain carries TRBV5-4 and TRBJ1-2; a weak D match, TRBD1 (5 bases). This CDR3 has 15 residues. V lost 4 bases, J lost 0 bases, and 13 bases lay in between. Looked up from germline, CDR1 is SGHNT and CDR2 is YYREEE (reference sequence). The CDR3 DNA sequence: TGTGCCAGCAGCCATTTTGACAGAGCTAACTATGGCTACACCTTC. It specifies CASSHFDRANYGYTF.

The rearrangement links TRBV20-1 to TRBJ2-3; 12 nucleotides match TRBD2. The germline V gene encodes CDR1 DFQATT and CDR2 SNEGSKA (reference sequence). With V trimmed by 6 bases and J by 7 bases, 11 bases remained unmatched. The CDR3 sequence is 15 residues long. CDR3 amino acids: CSALRTSGRKHTQYF. DNA of the CDR3: TGCAGTGCCCTGAGAACTAGCGGGAGGAAACATACGCAGTATTTT.

As to this clonotype: The DNA is left out, because the CDR3 cannot be placed on it with certainty; the CDR3 is given as TCRdb lists it. The chain links TRBV7-5 to TRBJ1-4. TRBV7-5 is tagged as a pseudogene. Including both end residues, the CDR3 is 18 amino acids long. The CDR3 loop reads CISVPEAFCDGENEKLFF.

V gene TRBV20-1 combines with J gene TRBJ2-1, with TRBD2 as a possible D gene (5 bases). There are 14 residues in the CDR3. Germline values: CDR1 DFQATT, CDR2 SNEGSKA (reference sequence). Trimming pared 0 bases from V and 9 bases from J, leaving 15 bases between. CDR3 DNA sequence: TGCAGTGCTAGAGAGACCGGGGTAGACGGTGAGCAGTTCTTC. Translated, it gives CSARETGVDGEQFF.

This chain connects TRBV2 to TRBJ1-1; 9 bases line up with TRBD1. V lost 6 bases to trimming and J lost 0 bases; unmatched junction nucleotides: 2. CDR1 is SNHLY, CDR2 FYNNEI, per germline. The CDR3 is 14 residues long. The CDR3 nucleotides are TGTGCCAGCAGAAGGGACAGGGTGAACACTGAAGCTTTCTTT. Translating gives CASRRDRVNTEAFF.

The CDR3 loop is CASSGQGSISNEQFF. The CDR3 DNA follows: TGTGCCAGCAGTGGACAGGGGAGTATTAGCAATGAGCAGTTCTTC. This sequence joins TRBV2 and TRBJ2-1; 8 positions agree with TRBD1. The junction had 8 bases not matched to a gene; V was cut back by 4 bases and J by 6 bases. CDR3 length: 15 amino acids. Germline loops: CDR1 SNHLY, CDR2 FYNNEI.

The chain couples TRBV13 to TRBJ2-2, with 7 bases identical to TRBD2. Germline assignment: CDR1 PRHDT and CDR2 FYEKMQ (reference sequence). The CDR3 spans 16 residues. V gave up 3 bases and J gave up 7 bases; unmatched junction bases: 11. DNA of the CDR3: TGTGCCAGCAGCTTCGGGGGGAGAAGTTCCGGCGGGGAGCTGTTTTTT. Protein sequence: CASSFGGRSSGGELFF.

CDR3 bases: TGTGCCAGCATGGGCGGTCTTACGAGGGATACGCAGTATTTT. Translated, it gives CASMGGLTRDTQYF. The chain uses TRBV28 and TRBJ2-3; D not resolved. Trimming cost V 7 bases and J 6 bases, with 17 bases left between them. CDR1 and CDR2 (germline): MDHEN, SYDVKM. This CDR3 contains 14 residues.

This clonotype was seen only once. V gene TRBV12-3 or TRBV12-4 combines with J gene TRBJ2-7; D not resolved. This CDR3 is 11 amino acids long. Trimming removed 5 bases at V and 6 bases at J, with 8 bases between. The CDR3 region has the DNA TGTGCCAGCAGTGGGGTTGGCGAGCAGTACTTC. This translates into CASSGVGEQYF.

V and J are TRBV6-1 and TRBJ2-7, with TRBD1 as a possible D gene (5 bases). CDR1 is MNHNS and CDR2 is SASEGT in the germline V gene. Trimming shortened V by 8 bases and J by 5 bases, and 19 bases separated the two germline ends. The length of the CDR3 is 14 residues. This chain's CDR3 is CASGIPGRVDEQYF. CDR3 nucleotide sequence: TGTGCCAGCGGCATTCCCGGCAGGGTCGACGAGCAGTACTTC.

The chain employs TRBV27 and TRBJ1-2, with D uncertain. Per germline, CDR1 MNHEY and CDR2 SMNVEV (reference sequence). The CDR3 is 15 amino acids. Trimming took off 5 bases at V and 2 bases at J, with 15 bases between the two ends. The CDR3 DNA reads as TGTGCCAGCAGTCAAGGGCTAAAGGGAAACTATGGCTACACCTTC. It encodes CASSQGLKGNYGYTF.

This CDR3 reads CASSLGYSRGETQYF. The CDR3 nucleotides read TGCGCCAGCAGCTTGGGGTACAGCCGGGGGGAGACCCAGTACTTC. This chain joins TRBV5-1 and TRBJ2-5; tentatively, D is TRBD2 (6 bases). V was shortened by 0 bases and J by 5 bases, with 14 bases between the two germline ends. From germline, CDR1 is SGHRS and CDR2 YFSETQ. The CDR3 loop spans 15 amino acids.

This clonotype was recorded once. The chain couples TRBV18 to TRBJ1-2; D is undetermined. The CDR3 is 14 residues long. The germline V gene encodes CDR1 KGHSH and CDR2 LQKENI. Trimming took off 6 bases at V and 3 bases at J, with 14 bases between the two ends. In DNA, the CDR3 is TGTGCCAGCTCCCAAGGGCGGGCAGACTATGGCTACACCTTC. It encodes CASSQGRADYGYTF.